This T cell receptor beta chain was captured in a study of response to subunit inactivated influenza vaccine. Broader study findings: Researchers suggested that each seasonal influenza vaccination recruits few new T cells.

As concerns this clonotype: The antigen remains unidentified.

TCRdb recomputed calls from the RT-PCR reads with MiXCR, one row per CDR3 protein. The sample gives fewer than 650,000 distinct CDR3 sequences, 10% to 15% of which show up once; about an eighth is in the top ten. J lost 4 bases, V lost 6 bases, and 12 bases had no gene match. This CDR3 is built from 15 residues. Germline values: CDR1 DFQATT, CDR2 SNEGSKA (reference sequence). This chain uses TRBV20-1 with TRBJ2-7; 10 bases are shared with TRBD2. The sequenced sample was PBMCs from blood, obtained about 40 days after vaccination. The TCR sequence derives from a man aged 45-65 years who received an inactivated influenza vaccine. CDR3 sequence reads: CSAPRRAGGQYEQYF. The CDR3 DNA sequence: TGCAGTGCCCCTAGGCGAGCGGGAGGGCAATACGAGCAGTACTTC.